The 20 T cell receptor beta chains below come from one sample, sequenced in a study of cytomegalovirus exposure and HLA in healthy donors. Primers for the PCR totalled 60 Vbeta and 13 Jbeta. Produced via immunoSEQ multiplex PCR; TCRdb's table is partial and in-frame only. Of 180,000 or so clones listed, around 76% are singletons. The sample was PBMCs. Source of these receptors: a woman aged 25 to 39 in good health and CMV-seropositive.

The V gene is TRBV9, the J gene TRBJ2-2; D perhaps matches TRBD2 (6 bases). Trimming cost V 0 bases and J 2 bases, with 11 bases left between them. The CDR3 has 16 residues. Germline CDR1 is SGDLS and CDR2 is YYNGEE. CDR3 sequence: CASSVGLEANTGELFF. In nucleotides, the CDR3 is TGTGCCAGCAGCGTAGGACTAGAAGCCAACACCGGGGAGCTGTTTTTT.

This chain uses TRBV7-6 with TRBJ2-7; 11 bases align to TRBD1. Germline V gene lookup returns CDR1 SGHVS and CDR2 FNYEAQ. The CDR3 length is 15 residues. Germline trimming cut 5 bases from V and 3 bases from J; bases unmatched to any gene: 6. CDR3 nucleotides: TGTGCCAGCAGCCGACAGGGACAGGGGGGCTACGAGCAGTACTTC. Its translation is CASSRQGQGGYEQYF. Variable domain in full (rest from reference TRBV7-6 and TRBJ2-7): GAGVSQSPRYKVTKRGQDVALRCDPISGHVSLYWYRQALGQGPEFLTYFNYEAQQDKSGLPNDRFSAERPEGSISTLTIQRTEQRDSAMYRCASSRQGQGGYEQYFGPGTRLTVT.

The V call is TRBV19, the J call TRBJ1-2; weak D call: TRBD1 (5 bases). The germline V gene encodes CDR1 LNHDA and CDR2 SQIVND (reference sequence). Trimming pared 6 bases from V and 5 bases from J, leaving 10 bases between. The CDR3 contains 12 residues. The CDR3 DNA reads TGTGCCAGTAGCACCGCAGGGTATGGCTACACCTTC. This codes for CASSTAGYGYTF.

This clone was seen only a few times. The chain employs TRBV5-1 and TRBJ2-7; TRBD1 matches at 8 bases. J gave up 1 base and V 3 bases, and 6 bases lay outside the gene matches. Germline-derived CDR1 and CDR2 are SGHRS and YFSETQ. This CDR3 has 15 residues. The CDR3 bases are TGCGCCAGCAGCTGGGGACAGGTGCCATCCTACGAGCAGTACTTC. Residues: CASSWGQVPSYEQYF. Together with reference TRBV5-1 and TRBJ2-7, the CDR3 gives the full variable domain: KAGVTQTPRYLIKTRGQQVTLSCSPISGHRSVSWYQQTPGQGLQFLFEYFSETQRNKGNFPGRFSGRQFSNSRSEMNVSTLELGDSALYLCASSWGQVPSYEQYFGPGTRLTVT.

The genes are TRBV27 and TRBJ2-7, with D possibly matching TRBD1 (5 bases). This CDR3 has 11 residues. V lost 8 bases and J lost 6, with 11 bases in between. Germline CDR1 and CDR2: MNHEY and SMNVEV (reference sequence). The CDR3 region is CASGWQGEQYF. In nucleotides, the CDR3 is TGTGCCAGCGGGTGGCAGGGCGAGCAGTACTTC.

J is TRBJ2-1 and V is TRBV5-4, with D unclear. CDR1 and CDR2 (germline): SGHNT, YYREEE (reference sequence). CDR3 length equals 12 residues. Trimming left V 0 bases short and J 6 bases short, with 4 bases between. The CDR3 coding sequence is TGTGCCAGCAGCTTGGGCGGCAATGAGCAGTTCTTC. Translating it yields CASSLGGNEQFF.

This chain connects TRBV30 to TRBJ2-7; weak D call: TRBD1 (6 bases). Per germline, CDR1 GTSNPN and CDR2 SVGIG (reference sequence). Deletions cut 1 base from V and 2 bases from J, with 9 bases between. This CDR3 has 13 amino acids. CDR3: CAWSDRVPYEQYF. The CDR3 DNA reads TGTGCCTGGAGTGACAGGGTGCCCTACGAGCAGTACTTC.

V gene TRBV28 combines with J gene TRBJ1-5, with D possibly being TRBD1 (6 bases). The germline V and J ends were trimmed by 8 bases and 3 bases, with 20 bases remaining between them. The CDR3 has 16 residues. Looked up from germline, CDR1 is MDHEN and CDR2 is SYDVKM. CDR3 nucleotide sequence: TGTGCCAGCGGAGGGGGGGGGCCCTATAACAATCAGCCCCAGCATTTT. This codes for CASGGGGPYNNQPQHF.

This clone has more than one count but fewer than ten. V gene TRBV6-5 combines with J gene TRBJ1-2, with D uncertain. The V gene lost 8 bases and the J gene lost 4 bases, with 17 bases spanning the gap. The germline V gene has CDR1 MNHEY and CDR2 SVGAGI. This CDR3 is 14 amino acids long. The CDR3, as DNA: TGTGCCAGCTCGACGGGGATTCGGGCCTATGGCTACACCTTC. Translation: CASSTGIRAYGYTF.

The V gene is TRBV5-1, the J gene TRBJ1-1; tentatively, D is TRBD1 (6 bases). Trimming stripped 0 bases from V and 7 bases from J, with 13 bases between. CDR3 length: 14 amino acids. Germline values: CDR1 SGHRS, CDR2 YFSETQ. DNA for the CDR3: TGCGCCAGCAGCTTGGCAGGGGATTTTGGTGAAGCTTTCTTT. Its translation is CASSLAGDFGEAFF.

The chain employs TRBV7-8 and TRBJ1-4, with TRBD1 as a possible D gene (6 bases). Deletions cut 2 bases from V and 4 bases from J, with 14 bases between. There are 16 residues in the CDR3. Germline V CDR1 and CDR2: SGHVS, FQNEAQ. The DNA of the CDR3 is TGTGCCAGCAGCTTATTCCTCAGGGGCATTAATGAAAAACTGTTTTTT. Translating it yields CASSLFLRGINEKLFF.

The chain combines TRBV11-2 with TRBJ2-7; TRBD2 might be the D (7 bases). CDR3 length: 15 amino acids. Looked up from germline, CDR1 is SGHAT and CDR2 is FQNNGV. Trimming pared 4 bases from V and 0 bases from J, leaving 13 bases between. The CDR3 DNA follows: TGTGCCAGCAGCTCCGCGGGGGCCGACTCCTACGAGCAGTACTTC. This sequence encodes CASSSAGADSYEQYF.

The chain is built from TRBV9 and TRBJ2-1, with 7 bases matching TRBD1. From germline, CDR1 is SGDLS and CDR2 YYNGEE. The CDR3 is 12 residues long. V lost 3 bases and J lost 9; bases outside the gene matches: 3. This chain's CDR3 is CASSADRAEQFF. CDR3 coding DNA: TGTGCCAGCAGCGCCGACAGGGCTGAGCAGTTCTTC.

This clone has just a few counts. This chain joins TRBV5-6 and TRBJ2-3; 7 bases line up with TRBD2. After removal of 4 bases from V and 2 bases from J, the junction contained 7 bases not matched to a gene. The CDR3 is 15 amino acids. Germline V CDR1 and CDR2: SGHDT, YYEEEE. CDR3 DNA sequence: TGTGCCAGCAGCCCTAAGGGGAGGGACACAGATACGCAGTATTTT. Its translation is CASSPKGRDTDTQYF.

In DNA form, the CDR3 reads TGTGCCAGCAGCTCAGGACAGGGGCTCGCTAATGAAAAACTGTTTTTT. This encodes CASSSGQGLANEKLFF. The gene calls are TRBV7-9 and TRBJ1-4; 9 bases are shared with TRBD1. CDR1 is SEHNR, CDR2 FQNEAQ, per germline (reference sequence). Unmatched junction bases numbered 6, after V lost 4 bases and J lost 3 bases. The CDR3 is 16 amino acids.

V is TRBV28 and J is TRBJ2-1; no reliable D call. Deletions cut 8 bases from V and 0 bases from J, with 11 bases between. The germline V gene has CDR1 MDHEN and CDR2 SYDVKM. This CDR3 has 14 amino acids. The CDR3 DNA is TGTGCCAGCCTGGGTTCTAGCTCCTACAATGAGCAGTTCTTC. As protein: CASLGSSSYNEQFF.

The chain links TRBV2 to TRBJ2-1, with 9 bases that match TRBD2. This CDR3 region has 17 residues. Germline V CDR1 and CDR2: SNHLY, FYNNEI. V shed 7 bases, J shed 0 bases, and the junction held 10 bases outside the gene matches. CDR3 in amino acids: CASNCGTSPHSYNEQFF. The CDR3 region has the DNA TGTGCCAGCAACTGCGGGACTAGCCCACACTCCTACAATGAGCAGTTCTTC.

This clone has just a few counts. This rearrangement joins TRBV9 to TRBJ2-4; D is possibly TRBD1 (6 bases). Germline CDR1 is SGDLS and CDR2 is YYNGEE. CDR3 length equals 14 residues. Trimming removed 0 bases from V and 6 bases from J, with 10 bases in between. In DNA form, the CDR3 reads TGTGCCAGCAGCGTAGAGTCACAGGGAAACATTCAGTACTTC. The encoded protein is CASSVESQGNIQYF.

The CDR3 spells CASSVAGDRYGEQYF. CDR3 nucleotide sequence: TGTGCCAGCAGCGTAGCGGGGGACAGGTACGGCGAGCAGTACTTC. This chain joins TRBV9 and TRBJ2-7, with 8 bases fitting TRBD1. The trim removed 0 bases at V and 6 bases at J, leaving 8 bases unmatched. CDR1 is SGDLS, CDR2 YYNGEE, per germline. The length of the CDR3 is 15 residues.

The chain joins TRBV4-3 to TRBJ2-5; TRBD1 might be the D (6 bases). The ends were cut back, 3 bases at V and 4 bases at J, with 9 bases in the middle. Germline V gives CDR1 LGHNA, CDR2 YSLEER. The CDR3 is 13 amino acids. The CDR3 region is CASSHADRETQYF. DNA for the CDR3: TGCGCCAGCAGCCACGCGGACAGAGAGACCCAGTACTTC.